This entry lists 29 T cell receptor beta chains sequenced from one sample in a study of monozygotic twins with inflammatory bowel disease. Using the 5' RACE reads, TCRdb records one entry per CDR3 protein without DNA. Recorded for this sample: 310,000 or so distinct CDR3 sequences. The sequenced sample was blood. The receptors derive from a human donor with ulcerative colitis or Crohn's disease, or a healthy co-twin of an affected twin (not recorded which).

CDR3 in amino acids: CASSLAASPNTGELFF. The chain recombines TRBV5-1 with TRBJ2-2; TCRdb designates TRBD2, a call that cannot be tested without DNA. Looked up from germline, CDR1 is SGHRS and CDR2 is YFSETQ. The CDR3 length is 16 residues.

The CDR3 spells CASSPARDSNYGYTF. The V gene is TRBV18, the J gene TRBJ1-2; TCRdb lists TRBD1, though no DNA is available to test this call. The germline V gene encodes CDR1 KGHSH and CDR2 LQKENI. The CDR3 extends over 15 amino acids.

The V gene is TRBV5-1, the J gene TRBJ2-7; TCRdb proposes TRBD1, but this gene call is untestable without DNA. The CDR3 totals 16 residues. CDR1 and CDR2 from the germline V gene are SGHRS and YFSETQ. The CDR3 loop is CASSPPMGSTSYEQYF.

V gene TRBV29-1 combines with J gene TRBJ1-1. CDR1 and CDR2 (germline): SQVTM, ANQGSEA. The CDR3 is 14 residues long. The CDR3 sequence is CSVAHGGVNTEAFF.

This chain joins TRBV10-3 and TRBJ2-1; TCRdb's assignment of TRBD2 cannot be checked, as there is no DNA. Germline V lookup: CDR1 ENHRY, CDR2 SYGVKD. This CDR3 is built from 14 residues. The CDR3 reads CASGLAGGPNEQFF.

The CDR3: CASSYAPGQGSYEQYF. The chain couples TRBV6-5 to TRBJ2-7; TCRdb proposes TRBD1, but this gene call is untestable without DNA. CDR1 MNHEY and CDR2 SVGAGI come from the germline V gene. The CDR3 spans 16 residues.

The chain has TRBV7-9 and TRBJ1-1. Per germline, CDR1 SEHNR and CDR2 FQNEAQ (reference sequence). The CDR3 spans 13 residues. CDR3 sequence reads: CASGQEMNTEAFF. Drawing the rest from reference TRBV7-9 and TRBJ1-1, the complete variable domain is DTGVSQNPRHKITKRGQNVTFRCDPISEHNRLYWYRQTLGQGPEFLTYFQNEAQLEKSRLLSDRFSAERPKGSFSTLEIQRTEQGDSAMYLCASGQEMNTEAFFGQGTRLTVV.

The rearrangement joins TRBV5-4 to TRBJ2-7; TCRdb returns TRBD1, unconfirmable since there is no DNA. The CDR3 spans 16 residues. Germline V gene sequence: CDR1 SGHNT, CDR2 YYREEE (reference sequence). The CDR3 is CASSRGSSSRGHEQYF.

The chain employs TRBV12-3 or TRBV12-4 and TRBJ1-5. There are 15 residues in the CDR3. The CDR3 protein is CASSFGQRKGQPQHF.

The rearrangement links TRBV10-3 to TRBJ1-2; as DNA is missing, the TRBD1 call by TCRdb cannot be tested. CDR3 size: 15 residues. Germline assignment: CDR1 ENHRY and CDR2 SYGVKD. CDR3: CATLPPGQAGYGYTF.

The V call is TRBV12-3 or TRBV12-4, the J call TRBJ2-1; no DNA is available, so the TRBD2 call from TCRdb remains unchecked. This CDR3 is built from 15 residues. CDR3 residues: CASSSGTPSYNEQFF.

This chain joins TRBV5-1 and TRBJ2-3. Germline V gene data show CDR1 as SGHRS and CDR2 as YFSETQ. CDR3 length: 12 residues. This chain's CDR3 is CASSITRSSQYF.

The rearrangement links TRBV19 to TRBJ1-5; TCRdb proposes TRBD1, but this gene call is untestable without DNA. Per the germline V gene, CDR1 is LNHDA and CDR2 is SQIVND (reference sequence). The CDR3 totals 13 residues. CDR3 residues: CASDMQGRQPQHF.

V gene TRBV28 combines with J gene TRBJ2-1; absent DNA, TCRdb's TRBD1 call cannot be checked. The CDR3 sequence is 14 residues long. Germline lookup yields CDR1 MDHEN and CDR2 SYDVKM. CDR3: CASSPGTAYNEQFF.

This chain connects TRBV28 to TRBJ1-1; lacking DNA, the TRBD1 call made by TCRdb goes unchecked. The CDR3 is 17 amino acids. From germline, CDR1 is MDHEN and CDR2 SYDVKM. The CDR3 here is CASTILGGIRKDTEAFF.

V usage is TRBV5-1 and J usage is TRBJ2-7; TCRdb names TRBD1, which stays unverified in the absence of DNA. The CDR3 runs 19 residues. Germline CDR1 is SGHRS and CDR2 is YFSETQ. CDR3 in amino acids: CASSLARDRVGIGRYEQYF.

V gene TRBV7-2 combines with J gene TRBJ1-2. Germline V gene sequence: CDR1 SGHTA, CDR2 FQGNSA. The CDR3 totals 13 residues. CDR3 in amino acids: CASSRRGGYGYTF.

The chain is built from TRBV5-8 and TRBJ2-3; no DNA is available, so the TRBD2 call from TCRdb remains unchecked. Germline V gives CDR1 SGHTS, CDR2 YDEGEE. CDR3 length: 17 residues. The CDR3: CASSYRLTSGSTDTQYF. Together with reference TRBV5-8 and TRBJ2-3, the CDR3 gives the full variable domain: EAGVTQSPTHLIKTRGQQATLRCSPISGHTSVYWYQQALGLGLQFLLWYDEGEERNRGNFPPRFSGRQFPNYSSELNVNALELEDSALYLCASSYRLTSGSTDTQYFGPGTRLTVL.

The J gene is TRBJ2-3, the V gene TRBV10-3. In germline, CDR1 is ENHRY, CDR2 SYGVKD. The CDR3 has 15 residues. This chain's CDR3 is CAISESTGYTDTQYF.

The chain employs TRBV15 and TRBJ1-3. Germline-derived CDR1 and CDR2 are LNHNV and YYDKDF (reference sequence). The CDR3 has 16 residues. The CDR3: CATSTLDGSSGNTIYF.

This rearrangement joins TRBV20-1 to TRBJ2-1; TCRdb picks TRBD2, but there is no DNA to check that call. There are 17 residues in the CDR3. The germline CDR1 and CDR2 sequences are DFQATT and SNEGSKA (reference sequence). This CDR3 reads CSATIPHFSGRYNEQFF.

Here the CDR3 reads CSARGTSGRNEQFF. This sequence joins TRBV20-1 and TRBJ2-1; the TCRdb D gene call, TRBD2, has no DNA to confirm it. Per the germline V gene, CDR1 is DFQATT and CDR2 is SNEGSKA (reference sequence). The CDR3 contains 14 residues.

V is TRBV7-9 and J is TRBJ1-1; as DNA is missing, the TRBD1 call by TCRdb cannot be tested. This CDR3 contains 13 residues. Germline values: CDR1 SEHNR, CDR2 FQNEAQ (reference sequence). CDR3: CASSLGGQGEAFF.

The rearrangement joins TRBV4-1 to TRBJ1-3. The CDR3 is 16 amino acids. Germline CDR1 is MGHRA and CDR2 is YSYEKL. CDR3 protein: CASSQEWTSSGNTIYF.

The chain combines TRBV30 with TRBJ1-4; without DNA, the TCRdb call of TRBD1 cannot be checked. The CDR3 is 15 amino acids. Germline CDR1 GTSNPN, CDR2 SVGIG (reference sequence). The chain's CDR3 is CAWSDYRGAGEKLFF.

V usage is TRBV14 and J usage is TRBJ1-2; TCRdb calls TRBD1, which cannot be checked without DNA. Germline loops: CDR1 SGHDN, CDR2 FVKESK. The CDR3 runs 17 residues. This CDR3 reads CASSQDQLGRGIGGYTF.

The CDR3 reads CSARADSINSPLHF. The V and J genes are TRBV20-1 and TRBJ1-6; the TCRdb D gene call, TRBD1, has no DNA to confirm it. This CDR3 has 14 amino acids. CDR1 DFQATT and CDR2 SNEGSKA come from the germline V gene (reference sequence).

The rearrangement joins TRBV5-1 to TRBJ2-1. Germline-derived CDR1 and CDR2 are SGHRS and YFSETQ. This CDR3 contains 15 residues. CDR3: CASSPGGSNYNEQFF.

This chain links TRBV15 with TRBJ1-5. CDR3 length equals 23 residues. Germline V gives CDR1 LNHNV, CDR2 YYDKDF (reference sequence). This CDR3 reads CATSDANHHTRIRYTDGNQPQHF.